This is a list of T cell receptor beta chains from one sample in a study of cytomegalovirus exposure and HLA in healthy donors. Repertoires were generated with immunoSEQ multiplex PCR, while TCRdb's copy carries only in-frame clones and drops some. The sample consists of some 130,000 clones, roughly 70% of them appearing once. Input material: PBMCs. These receptors were obtained from a woman aged 60 to 75 in good health and CMV-seropositive. CDR3s include the opening cysteine and the closing phenylalanine or tryptophan. Fields, in order: D gene, J gene, V gene, clone size, CDR3 DNA, CDR3 protein. A D gene is named only where the DNA matches it firmly. Clone size is shown for a subset of rows, as once, few, many or a class of expanded clone.

TRBD1,TRBJ1-4,TRBV11-2,-,TGTGCCAGCAGCTTAGCTCTGGGCAAGGGGGCGGGAGAAAAACTGTTTTTT,CASSLALGKGAGEKLFF
-,TRBJ1-2,TRBV29-1,-,TGCAGCGTTGAAGGTCCAGGGAGGGGGGGCTACACCTTC,CSVEGPGRGGYTF
-,TRBJ1-1,TRBV2,-,TGTGCCAGCAGCGGCGGGCTTGGGAACACTGAAGCTTTCTTT,CASSGGLGNTEAFF
TRBD1,TRBJ1-1,TRBV5-1,-,TGCGCCAGCAGCCGTGAGTCACAGGGGGGGACTGAAGCTTTCTTT,CASSRESQGGTEAFF
-,TRBJ1-2,TRBV29-1,few,TGCAGCGTTCGTCCCGACCCATCTAGCGGCTACACCTTC,CSVRPDPSSGYTF
-,TRBJ1-2,TRBV28,-,TGTGCCAGCAGTTTTTCAGCCCCGCGGGGTGTCACCTTC,CASSFSAPRGVTF
TRBD2,TRBJ2-3,TRBV7-9,-,TGTGCCAGCAGCCAAGGGACTAGCGGGGGTTTTAGCACAGATACGCAGTATTTT,CASSQGTSGGFSTDTQYF
-,TRBJ2-7,TRBV28,-,TGTGCCAGCAGTTTAGGGGTGATAGGGGTCCCCTACGAGCAGTACTTC,CASSLGVIGVPYEQYF
TRBD2,TRBJ2-5,TRBV9,-,TGTGCCAGCAGCGTAACTAGCGGGACTCAAGAGACCCAGTACTTC,CASSVTSGTQETQYF
-,TRBJ2-5,TRBV7-2,-,TGTGCCAGCAGCTTATTAGGGGCGCGGGAGACCCAGTACTTC,CASSLLGARETQYF
TRBD2,TRBJ2-1,TRBV19,-,TGTGCCAGTAGTATAGAAGCTAGCGGGAGTAATGAGCAGTTCTTC,CASSIEASGSNEQFF
TRBD2,TRBJ2-2,TRBV7-6,few,TGTGCCAGCAGCAAACGGGGGAGCGGGAGGGGCCTCAGCACCGGGGAGCTGTTTTTT,CASSKRGSGRGLSTGELFF
-,TRBJ2-5,TRBV13,few,TGTGCCAGCAGCTTAGAAGGGGCTTCCTCAAAAGAGACCCAGTACTTC,CASSLEGASSKETQYF
TRBD1,TRBJ1-2,TRBV28,-,TGTGCCAGCACCCTTAGGGCGACAGGGGTCGGGGGCTACACCTTC,CASTLRATGVGGYTF
TRBD2,TRBJ2-5,TRBV6-5,-,TGTGCCAGCAGGCCGGGAGGGCCGGGGGAGACCCAGTACTTC,CASRPGGPGETQYF
-,TRBJ1-3,TRBV28,-,TGTGCCAGTCTAACAGGGACTGGAAACACCATATATTTT,CASLTGTGNTIYF
-,TRBJ1-5,TRBV28,-,TGTGCCAGCACCCCATTTTGGGCTAGCAATCAGCCCCAGCATTTT,CASTPFWASNQPQHF
-,TRBJ2-3,TRBV5-4,-,TGTGCCAGCAGCTTTGACCCGGGGAGCACAGATACGCAGTATTTT,CASSFDPGSTDTQYF
-,TRBJ1-1,TRBV27,-,TGTGCCAGCAGCCCACGGGGGTACACTGAAGCTTTCTTT,CASSPRGYTEAFF
TRBD2,TRBJ2-3,TRBV7-2,-,TGTGCCAACAGCAGAAGCGGGGCCCCCGATACGCAGTATTTT,CANSRSGAPDTQYF
-,TRBJ2-4,TRBV9,few,TGTGCCAGCAACATTGAAATGGAGACGAGAGCCAAAAACATTCAGTACTTC,CASNIEMETRAKNIQYF
-,TRBJ2-7,TRBV18,few,TGTGCCAGCTCACCACAGAGCTCCTACGAGCAGTACTTC,CASSPQSSYEQYF
-,TRBJ2-7,TRBV5-1,-,TGCGCCAGCAGTCGCAGACAGGCATACGACGAGCAGTACTTC,CASSRRQAYDEQYF
-,TRBJ1-2,TRBV30,-,TGTGCCTGGAGTGTACGGGTGGATGGCTACACCTTC,CAWSVRVDGYTF
TRBD2,TRBJ2-4,TRBV5-6,-,TGTGCCAGCAGCTTGGGCGGGGGGCCAGGGGACATTCAGTACTTC,CASSLGGGPGDIQYF
TRBD1,TRBJ2-7,TRBV7-3,-,TGTGCCAGCAGCCCAGGGACAGGGTCAAGCGAGCAGTACTTC,CASSPGTGSSEQYF
-,TRBJ2-1,TRBV9,-,TGTGCCAGCAGCGTACTGAGGGTGGGGTACAATGAGCAGTTCTTC,CASSVLRVGYNEQFF
-,TRBJ1-1,TRBV27,-,TGTGCCAGCAGTTTTTCGGGCCCGGGGGCTGAAGCTTTCTTT,CASSFSGPGAEAFF
TRBD2,TRBJ2-7,TRBV14,-,TGTGCCAGCAGCCAAGATTCCCAGCGGGAGTCCTACGAGCAGTACTTC,CASSQDSQRESYEQYF
TRBD2,TRBJ2-7,TRBV19,-,TGTGCCAGTTTAAGTCGGGAGGGCCGCAAGCAGTACTTC,CASLSREGRKQYF
-,TRBJ1-2,TRBV30,-,TGTGCCTGGAGCCCAAACGCCAGGGGCTACACCTTC,CAWSPNARGYTF
-,TRBJ2-3,TRBV6-5,-,TGTGCCAGCAGGAGGGCCTCACTCACAGATACGCAGTATTTT,CASRRASLTDTQYF
-,TRBJ1-1,TRBV7-7,-,TGTGCTAGCAGCCTCCGCCAGGGCACTGAAGCTTTCTTT,CASSLRQGTEAFF
-,TRBJ1-2,TRBV28,-,TGTGCCAGCAGTCGGCGGGGGTGGGATGGCTACACCTTC,CASSRRGWDGYTF
-,TRBJ2-7,TRBV12-2,-,TGTGCAAGTCGCCTTGGACAGGCCAGCTACGAGCAGTACTTC,CASRLGQASYEQYF
TRBD1,TRBJ2-7,TRBV6-1,-,TGTGCCAGCAAAAGAGACAGGGGGAGCTCCTACGAGCAGTACTTC,CASKRDRGSSYEQYF
-,TRBJ2-7,TRBV5-1,-,TGCGCCAGCAGCCCCGCAGGAGGGGACGAGCAGTACTTC,CASSPAGGDEQYF
-,TRBJ2-3,TRBV5-1,once,TGCGCCAGCAGCCATCCTGGAGCCACAGATACGCAGTATTTT,CASSHPGATDTQYF
TRBD1,TRBJ2-7,TRBV18,-,TGTGCCAGCTCAACTAACGACAGGGGGTCCTACGAGCAGTACTTC,CASSTNDRGSYEQYF
-,TRBJ1-1,TRBV5-5,once,TGTGCCAGCAGCCAAGGGGGAGAGAACACTGAAGCTTTCTTT,CASSQGGENTEAFF
-,TRBJ1-5,TRBV2,-,TGTGCCAGCAGTGCCAACAGTGGCAATCAGCCCCAGCATTTT,CASSANSGNQPQHF
TRBD1,TRBJ1-1,TRBV29-1,-,TGCAGCGTGAGACAGGGCGAAGCTTTCTTT,CSVRQGEAFF
-,TRBJ1-1,TRBV30,-,TGTGCCTGGGCGCGGACACTCAACACTGAAGCTTTCTTT,CAWARTLNTEAFF
-,TRBJ2-7,TRBV6-5,-,TGTGCCAGCAGTATTTACTCCCCGCCCTCCTACGAGCAGTACTTC,CASSIYSPPSYEQYF
-,TRBJ1-2,TRBV2,-,TGTGCCAGCAACACCCCTGGGCAGGGCTATGGCTACACCTTC,CASNTPGQGYGYTF